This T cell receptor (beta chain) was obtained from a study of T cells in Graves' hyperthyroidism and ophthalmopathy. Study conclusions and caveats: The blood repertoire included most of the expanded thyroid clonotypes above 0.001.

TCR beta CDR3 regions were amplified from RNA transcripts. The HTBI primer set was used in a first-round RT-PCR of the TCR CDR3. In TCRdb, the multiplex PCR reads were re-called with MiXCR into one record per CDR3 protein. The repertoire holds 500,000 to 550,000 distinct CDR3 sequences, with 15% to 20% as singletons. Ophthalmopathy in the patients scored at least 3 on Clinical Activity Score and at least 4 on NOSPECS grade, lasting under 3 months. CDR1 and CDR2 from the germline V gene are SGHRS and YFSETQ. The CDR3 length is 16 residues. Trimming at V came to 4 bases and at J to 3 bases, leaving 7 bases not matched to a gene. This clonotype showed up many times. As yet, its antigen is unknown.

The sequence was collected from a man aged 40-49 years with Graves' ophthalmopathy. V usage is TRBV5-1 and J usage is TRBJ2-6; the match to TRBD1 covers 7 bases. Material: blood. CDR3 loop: CASSLSTGSGANVLTF. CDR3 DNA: TGCGCCAGCAGCCTCTCGACAGGGAGTGGGGCCAACGTCCTGACTTTC.